A single sample is the source of the 17 T cell receptor beta chains below, sequenced in a study of vaccination effects on CD4 cells after COVID-19. The repertoire was sequenced with immunoSEQ multiplex PCR; TCRdb's copy has only in-frame clones and lacks some. The table includes tens of thousands of clones, less than 80% detected once. Their recognized antigens are unknown. After expansion with viral peptide pools in the ViraFEST assay, antigen-specific CD4+ T cells were sequenced. At the end of about ten days of culture, CD4+ T cells were isolated. Participants got two doses of BNT162b2 or mRNA-1273 vaccine. The starting material was CD4+ T cells from PBMCs cultured with HCoV-OC43 spike peptides, obtained after COVID-19 vaccination. Stated subset: HCoV-OC43 spike overlapping peptide pool stimulation. The source of these receptors is a human donor who received a COVID-19 vaccine.

V usage is TRBV2 and J usage is TRBJ2-2, with D possibly being TRBD2 (5 bases). Trimming removed 5 bases from V and 1 base from J, with 11 bases in between. This CDR3 is built from 15 residues. The germline V gene encodes CDR1 SNHLY and CDR2 FYNNEI. In DNA form, the CDR3 reads TGTGCCAGCAGTCTGAGAGGGATGAACACCGGGGAGCTGTTTTTT. Amino acids: CASSLRGMNTGELFF.

CDR3 sequence: CASSPREVQETQYF. The CDR3 DNA reads TGTGCCAGCTCACCTCGGGAGGTTCAAGAGACCCAGTACTTC. The chain is built from TRBV18 and TRBJ2-5, with 7 bases that match TRBD2. This CDR3 region has 14 residues. Losses at the gene ends were 3 bases for V and 2 bases for J; bases not matched to a gene: 3. Germline V gene sequence: CDR1 KGHSH, CDR2 LQKENI. The full variable domain, its missing parts supplied by reference TRBV18 and TRBJ2-5, is NAGVMQNPRHLVRRRGQEARLRCSPMKGHSHVYWYRQLPEEGLKFMVYLQKENIIDESGMPKERFSAEFPKEGPSILRIQQVVRGDSAAYFCASSPREVQETQYFGPGTRLLVL.

This clone came up once. The chain combines TRBV27 with TRBJ1-2; D perhaps matches TRBD1 (6 bases). Germline CDR1 MNHEY, CDR2 SMNVEV (reference sequence). The V end lost 0 bases, the J end lost 4 bases, and 12 bases lay between the germline ends. This CDR3 is built from 15 residues. The CDR3 reads CASSLSGQSGYGYTF. The DNA for the CDR3 is TGTGCCAGCAGTTTATCGGGACAAAGTGGCTATGGCTACACCTTC.

This sequence joins TRBV19 and TRBJ1-2, with 10 bases lining up with TRBD1. The length of the CDR3 is 17 residues. The V gene end was trimmed by 3 bases and the J gene end by 5 bases; junction bases not matched to a gene: 12. Germline CDR1 is LNHDA and CDR2 is SQIVND (reference sequence). The CDR3 sequence is CASSIIRDRGQTYGYTF. The CDR3 DNA follows: TGTGCCAGTAGTATCATTAGAGACAGGGGGCAGACTTATGGCTACACCTTC.

V usage is TRBV6-2 or TRBV6-3 and J usage is TRBJ2-5; the D gene is possibly TRBD2 (5 bases). This CDR3 contains 15 residues. Trimming stripped 5 bases from V and 5 bases from J, with 18 bases between. The germline V gene has CDR1 MNHEY and CDR2 SVGEGT. In DNA form, the CDR3 reads TGTGCCAGCAGTCCGAGGAGGCCACTCGCGGAGACCCAGTACTTC. Its protein is CASSPRRPLAETQYF.

The chain couples TRBV5-1 to TRBJ2-1; perhaps TRBD1 as D (6 bases). Deletions cut 0 bases from V and 5 bases from J, with 6 bases between. CDR1 is SGHRS, CDR2 YFSETQ, per germline. The CDR3 totals 13 residues. The CDR3 coding sequence is TGCGCCAGCAGCTTGGGGGGGCACAATGAGCAGTTCTTC. Residues: CASSLGGHNEQFF. Full variable domain (remainder filled in from reference TRBV5-1 and TRBJ2-1): KAGVTQTPRYLIKTRGQQVTLSCSPISGHRSVSWYQQTPGQGLQFLFEYFSETQRNKGNFPGRFSGRQFSNSRSEMNVSTLELGDSALYLCASSLGGHNEQFFGPGTRLTVL.

The V call is TRBV18, the J call TRBJ1-6, with TRBD1 identical over 7 bases. The junction had 2 bases not matched to a gene; V was cut back by 5 bases and J by 7 bases. Per germline, CDR1 KGHSH and CDR2 LQKENI. CDR3 length: 13 amino acids. The CDR3 nucleotides read TGTGCCAGCTCAGGGACAGCCAATTCACCCCTCCACTTT. It specifies CASSGTANSPLHF. Variable domain in full (rest from reference TRBV18 and TRBJ1-6): NAGVMQNPRHLVRRRGQEARLRCSPMKGHSHVYWYRQLPEEGLKFMVYLQKENIIDESGMPKERFSAEFPKEGPSILRIQQVVRGDSAAYFCASSGTANSPLHFGNGTRLTVT.

This chain joins TRBV6-6 and TRBJ2-1; 12 positions agree with TRBD2. The junction had 6 bases not matched to a gene; V was cut back by 5 bases and J by 1 base. Looked up from germline, CDR1 is MNHNY and CDR2 is SVGAGI (reference sequence). This CDR3 comprises 17 residues. The CDR3 nucleotides read TGTGCCAGCAGTCCAGGGACTAGCGGGCTGTCCTACAATGAGCAGTTCTTC. This translates into CASSPGTSGLSYNEQFF.

The V gene is TRBV15, the J gene TRBJ1-3, with 8 bases that match TRBD1. Germline V gene sequence: CDR1 LNHNV, CDR2 YYDKDF (reference sequence). The ends lost 0 bases at V and 0 bases at J; junction bases unmatched: 7. This CDR3 has 18 amino acids. The CDR3 coding sequence is TGTGCCACCAGCAGAGACGGGGGACAGGTGAGCTCTGGAAACACCATATATTTT. Protein product: CATSRDGGQVSSGNTIYF.

This clone turned up a few times. The chain joins TRBV7-2 to TRBJ2-3; D is unclear. Trimming shortened V by 5 bases and J by 2 bases, and 5 bases separated the two germline ends. The CDR3 is 12 amino acids. Looked up from germline, CDR1 is SGHTA and CDR2 is FQGNSA. CDR3 sequence (DNA): TGTGCCAGCAGCCCCAACACAGATACGCAGTATTTT. It is translated as CASSPNTDTQYF.

The chain couples TRBV6-5 to TRBJ1-2; 11 bases fit TRBD1. V gave up 6 bases and J gave up 7 bases; unmatched junction bases: 10. The CDR3 loop spans 15 amino acids. Per the germline V gene, CDR1 is MNHEY and CDR2 is SVGAGI. The CDR3 nucleotides read TGTGCCAGCAGGGCGGCCGGGACAGGGGGTTTTGGCTACACCTTC. Translation gives CASRAAGTGGFGYTF.

The rearrangement links TRBV19 to TRBJ1-1; D remains ambiguous. The CDR3 consists of 14 residues. Germline CDR1 reads LNHDA; CDR2 reads SQIVND (reference sequence). Trimming removed 7 bases at V and 1 base at J, with 13 bases between. CDR3 bases: TGTGCCAGTAACCCCGCAGCACGGAACACTGAAGCTTTCTTT. Protein product: CASNPAARNTEAFF. The full variable domain, in which reference TRBV19 and TRBJ1-1 provide the parts outside the CDR3, is DGGITQSPKYLFRKEGQNVTLSCEQNLNHDAMYWYRQDPGQGLRLIYYSQIVNDFQKGDIAEGYSVSREKKESFPLTVTSAQKNPTAFYLCASNPAARNTEAFFGQGTRLTVV.

V usage is TRBV5-1 and J usage is TRBJ2-5, with a tentative D call TRBD1 (6 bases). The CDR3 runs to 14 residues. Trimming left V 1 base short and J 1 base short, with 8 bases between. In germline, CDR1 is SGHRS, CDR2 YFSETQ. The CDR3 coding sequence is TGCGCCAGCAGCTTGTCAGGGGTCCAAGAGACCCAGTACTTC. This translates into CASSLSGVQETQYF.

The V and J genes are TRBV5-1 and TRBJ1-2; TRBD1 matches 8 bases. Trimming removed 2 bases from V and 5 bases from J; junction bases left unmatched: 14. Germline values: CDR1 SGHRS, CDR2 YFSETQ. This CDR3 is 17 amino acids long. CDR3 coding DNA: TGCGCCAGCAGCTTCAACGACAGGGGCCCTCAAATGTATGGCTACACCTTC. As protein: CASSFNDRGPQMYGYTF.

This clone showed up just a few times. V and J are TRBV5-4 and TRBJ1-2, with a weak D call TRBD1 (5 bases). The CDR3 has 15 amino acids. V was cut by 4 bases and J by 4 bases, with 17 bases left in between. Germline V gene lookup returns CDR1 SGHNT and CDR2 YYREEE (reference sequence). In DNA, the CDR3 is TGTGCCAGCAGCACCCCGACGGGGACGACCTATGGCTACACCTTC. It specifies CASSTPTGTTYGYTF.

The chain carries TRBV30 and TRBJ2-5, with D possibly called TRBD1 or TRBD2 (5 bases each). The CDR3 consists of 13 residues. Looked up from germline, CDR1 is GTSNPN and CDR2 is SVGIG (reference sequence). V gave up 1 base and J gave up 1 base, with 7 bases separating them. The CDR3 spells CAWSEGTQETQYF. For the CDR3, the DNA is TGTGCCTGGAGTGAAGGGACCCAAGAGACCCAGTACTTC.

The V and J genes are TRBV7-3 and TRBJ2-5; perhaps TRBD2 as D (5 bases). Germline V lookup: CDR1 SGHTA, CDR2 FQGTGA. With 4 bases removed from V and 2 bases from J, the gap between germline ends came to 14 bases. This CDR3 spans 15 amino acids. CDR3 nucleotides: TGTGCCAGCAGCTCCAACTCGGGGAAACAAGAGACCCAGTACTTC. This translates into CASSSNSGKQETQYF.